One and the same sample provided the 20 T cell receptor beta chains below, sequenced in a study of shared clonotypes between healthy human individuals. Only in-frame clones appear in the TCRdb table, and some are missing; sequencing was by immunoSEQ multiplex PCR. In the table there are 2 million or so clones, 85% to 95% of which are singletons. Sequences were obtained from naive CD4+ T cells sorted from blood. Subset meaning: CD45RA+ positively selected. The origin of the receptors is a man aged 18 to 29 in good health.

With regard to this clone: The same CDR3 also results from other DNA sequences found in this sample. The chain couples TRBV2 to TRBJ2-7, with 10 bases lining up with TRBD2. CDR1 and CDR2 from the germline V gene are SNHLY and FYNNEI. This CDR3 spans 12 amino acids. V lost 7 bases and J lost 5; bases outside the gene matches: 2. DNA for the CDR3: TGTGCCAGCATTCTAGCGGGAGACGAGCAGTACTTC. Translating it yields CASILAGDEQYF.

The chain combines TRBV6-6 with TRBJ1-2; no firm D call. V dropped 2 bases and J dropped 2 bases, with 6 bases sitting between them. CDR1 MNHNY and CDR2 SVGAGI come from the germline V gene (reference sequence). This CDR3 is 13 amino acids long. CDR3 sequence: CASSYRQNYGYTF. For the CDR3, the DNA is TGTGCCAGCAGTTACCGGCAGAACTATGGCTACACCTTC.

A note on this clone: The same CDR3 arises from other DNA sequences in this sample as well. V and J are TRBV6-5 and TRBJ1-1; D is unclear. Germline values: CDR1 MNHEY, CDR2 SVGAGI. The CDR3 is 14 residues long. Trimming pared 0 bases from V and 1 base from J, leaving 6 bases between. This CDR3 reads CASSYSERNTEAFF. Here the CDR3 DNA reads TGTGCCAGCAGTTACTCAGAGAGGAACACTGAAGCTTTCTTT.

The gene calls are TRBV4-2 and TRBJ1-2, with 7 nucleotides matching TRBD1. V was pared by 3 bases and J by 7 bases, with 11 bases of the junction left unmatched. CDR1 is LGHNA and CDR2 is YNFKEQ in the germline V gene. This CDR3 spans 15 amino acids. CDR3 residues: CASSQTDGQVGGYTF. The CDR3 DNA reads TGTGCCAGCAGCCAGACTGACGGACAGGTCGGTGGCTACACCTTC.

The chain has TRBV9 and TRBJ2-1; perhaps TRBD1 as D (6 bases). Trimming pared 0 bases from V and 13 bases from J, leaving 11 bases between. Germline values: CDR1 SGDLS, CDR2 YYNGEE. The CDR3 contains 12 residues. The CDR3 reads CASSVEQGPQFF. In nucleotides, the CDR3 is TGTGCCAGCAGCGTAGAACAGGGCCCCCAGTTCTTC.

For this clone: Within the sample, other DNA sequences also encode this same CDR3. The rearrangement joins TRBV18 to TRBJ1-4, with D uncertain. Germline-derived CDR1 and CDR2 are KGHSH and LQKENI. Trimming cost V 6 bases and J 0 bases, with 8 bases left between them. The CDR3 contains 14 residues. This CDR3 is CASSVGTTNEKLFF. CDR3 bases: TGTGCCAGCTCCGTCGGTACAACTAATGAAAAACTGTTTTTT.

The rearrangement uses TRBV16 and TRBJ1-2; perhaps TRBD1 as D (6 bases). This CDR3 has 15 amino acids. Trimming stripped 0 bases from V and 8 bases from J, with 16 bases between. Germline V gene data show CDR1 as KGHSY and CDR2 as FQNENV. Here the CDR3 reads CASSQSGGLNKGYTF. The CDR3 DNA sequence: TGTGCCAGCAGCCAATCGGGGGGCCTCAATAAGGGCTACACCTTC.

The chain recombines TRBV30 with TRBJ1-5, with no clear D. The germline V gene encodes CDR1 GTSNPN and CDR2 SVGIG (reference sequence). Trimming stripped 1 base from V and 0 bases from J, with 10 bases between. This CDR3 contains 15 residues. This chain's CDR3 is CAWSAPRVSNQPQHF. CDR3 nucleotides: TGTGCCTGGAGTGCCCCCCGGGTTAGCAATCAGCCCCAGCATTTT.

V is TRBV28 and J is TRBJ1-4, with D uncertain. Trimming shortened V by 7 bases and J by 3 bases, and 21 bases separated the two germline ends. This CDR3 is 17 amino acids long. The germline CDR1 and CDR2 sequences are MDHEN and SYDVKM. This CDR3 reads CASIPAGGRLANEKLFF. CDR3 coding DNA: TGTGCCAGCATTCCTGCTGGAGGGAGGTTGGCTAATGAAAAACTGTTTTTT.

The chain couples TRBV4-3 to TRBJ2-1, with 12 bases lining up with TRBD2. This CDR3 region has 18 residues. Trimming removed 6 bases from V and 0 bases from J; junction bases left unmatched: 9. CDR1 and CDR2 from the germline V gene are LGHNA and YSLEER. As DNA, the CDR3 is TGCGCCAGCAGTCGCATTGGACTAGCGGGAATCTCCTACAATGAGCAGTTCTTC. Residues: CASSRIGLAGISYNEQFF.

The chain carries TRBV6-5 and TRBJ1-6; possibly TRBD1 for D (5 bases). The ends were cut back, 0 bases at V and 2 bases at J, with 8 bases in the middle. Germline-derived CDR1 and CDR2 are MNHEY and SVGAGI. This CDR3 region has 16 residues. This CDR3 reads CASSYSTRAYNSPLHF. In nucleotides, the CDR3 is TGTGCCAGCAGTTACTCAACCAGGGCCTATAATTCACCCCTCCACTTT.

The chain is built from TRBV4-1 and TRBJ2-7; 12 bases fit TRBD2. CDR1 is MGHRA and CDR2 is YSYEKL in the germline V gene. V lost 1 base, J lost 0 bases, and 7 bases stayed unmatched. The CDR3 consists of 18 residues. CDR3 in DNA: TGCGCCAGCAGCCAAGGACTAGCGGGAGCCCCGGGCTCCTACGAGCAGTACTTC. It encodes CASSQGLAGAPGSYEQYF.

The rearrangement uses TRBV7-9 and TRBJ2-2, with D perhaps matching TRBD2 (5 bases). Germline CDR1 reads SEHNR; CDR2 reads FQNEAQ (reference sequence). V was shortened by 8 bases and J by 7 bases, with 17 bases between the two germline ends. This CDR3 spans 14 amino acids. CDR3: CASVRTGSNGELFF. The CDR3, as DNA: TGTGCCAGCGTCAGGACGGGGTCAAACGGGGAGCTGTTTTTT.

In DNA, the CDR3 is TGTGCCAGCGGGGCAGGGCCGAACTATGGCTACACCTTC. This translates into CASGAGPNYGYTF. The chain joins TRBV5-4 to TRBJ1-2; D may be TRBD1 (5 bases). CDR1 SGHNT and CDR2 YYREEE come from the germline V gene (reference sequence). The CDR3 extends over 13 amino acids. V lost 7 bases to trimming and J lost 2 bases, with 12 bases between them.

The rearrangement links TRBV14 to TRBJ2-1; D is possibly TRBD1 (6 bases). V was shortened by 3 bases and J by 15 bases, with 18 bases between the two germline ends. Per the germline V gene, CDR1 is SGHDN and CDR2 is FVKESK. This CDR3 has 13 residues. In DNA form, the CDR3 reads TGTGCCAGCAGCCACCAGGGGACGCGCAGGTGGTTCTTC. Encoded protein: CASSHQGTRRWFF.

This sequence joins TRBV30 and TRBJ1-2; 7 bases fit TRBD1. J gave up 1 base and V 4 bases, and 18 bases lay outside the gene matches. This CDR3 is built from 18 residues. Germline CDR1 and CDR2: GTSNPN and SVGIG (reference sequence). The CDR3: CAWMEGGTDHYFNYGYTF. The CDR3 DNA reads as TGTGCCTGGATGGAAGGGGGCACCGATCACTATTTTAACTATGGCTACACCTTC.

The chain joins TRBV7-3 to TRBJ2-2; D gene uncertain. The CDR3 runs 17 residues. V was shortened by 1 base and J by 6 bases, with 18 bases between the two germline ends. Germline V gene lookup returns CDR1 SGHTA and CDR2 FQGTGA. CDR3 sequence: CASSLNGHALNAGELFF. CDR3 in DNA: TGTGCCAGCAGCTTAAACGGTCATGCACTCAATGCCGGGGAGCTGTTTTTT.

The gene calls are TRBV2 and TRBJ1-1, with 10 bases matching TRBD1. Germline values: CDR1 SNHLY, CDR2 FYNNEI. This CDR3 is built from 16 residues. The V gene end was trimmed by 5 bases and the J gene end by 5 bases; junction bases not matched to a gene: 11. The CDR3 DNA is TGTGCCAGCAGTATTGACAGGGGGCTGATGGGAACTGAAGCTTTCTTT. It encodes CASSIDRGLMGTEAFF.

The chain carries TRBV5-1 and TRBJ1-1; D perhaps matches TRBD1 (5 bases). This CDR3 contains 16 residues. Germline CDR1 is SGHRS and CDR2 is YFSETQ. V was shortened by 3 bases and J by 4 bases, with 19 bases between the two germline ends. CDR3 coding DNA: TGCGCCAGCAGCTCACGGGACGCCCAACGGGGCACTGAAGCTTTCTTT. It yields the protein CASSSRDAQRGTEAFF.

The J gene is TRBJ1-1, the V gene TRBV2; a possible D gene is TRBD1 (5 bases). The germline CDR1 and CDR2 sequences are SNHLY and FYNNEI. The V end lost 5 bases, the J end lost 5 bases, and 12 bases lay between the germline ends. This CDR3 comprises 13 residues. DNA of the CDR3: TGTGCCAGCAGTAGAGGGGTTCGGACTGAAGCTTTCTTT. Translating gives CASSRGVRTEAFF.